This T cell receptor (beta chain) was obtained from a study of blood T cell repertoires in COVID-19. The CDR3 loop spans 14 amino acids. In germline, CDR1 is LNHDA, CDR2 SQIVND (reference sequence). V was trimmed by 3 bases and J by 5 bases, leaving 11 bases between them. Sequencing used immunoSEQ multiplex PCR; TCRdb keeps in-frame clones, though not all of them. The sample carries 300,000 to 400,000 clones, 89% recorded once. The chain has TRBV19 and TRBJ1-5, with a tentative D call TRBD1 (6 bases). Sequenced material: peripheral blood. This receptor was obtained from a woman in her twenties or thirties with COVID-19, enrolled during active disease. The CDR3 nucleotides are TGTGCCAGTAGTATGGGGTCAGGGGATCAGCCCCAGCATTTT. This sequence encodes CASSMGSGDQPQHF.